The 18 T cell receptor beta chains listed next were all sequenced from one sample in a study of CD8 T cells in Susac syndrome. Random hexamers primed reverse transcription of about 0.45 to 1 ug RNA. MiXCR, run by TCRdb on the immunoSEQ multiplex PCR reads, gives a single entry per CDR3 protein. The table records around 130,000 distinct CDR3 sequences, roughly 96% of them present only once. The sample comprised CD4+ T cells from PBMCs. The receptors were gathered from a human donor in good health.

The V call is TRBV3-1, the J call TRBJ2-6; tentatively, D is TRBD1 (6 bases). Trimming stripped 3 bases from V and 2 bases from J, with 8 bases between. The CDR3 has 15 amino acids. Germline V gives CDR1 LGHDT, CDR2 YNNKEL (reference sequence). The CDR3 spells CASSHGTTGANVLTF. As DNA, the CDR3 is TGTGCCAGCAGCCATGGGACAACTGGGGCCAACGTCCTGACTTTC.

The rearrangement uses TRBV12-3 or TRBV12-4 and TRBJ2-7; D might be TRBD1 (5 bases). CDR3 length equals 14 residues. V was pared by 3 bases and J by 0 bases, with 9 bases between. The chain's CDR3 is CASSFDRSSYEQYF. The DNA for the CDR3 is TGTGCCAGCAGTTTTGACAGAAGCTCCTACGAGCAGTACTTC.

The chain recombines TRBV5-1 with TRBJ2-1, with a weak D call TRBD2 (6 bases). CDR1 is SGHRS and CDR2 is YFSETQ in the germline V gene. V lost 4 bases and J 3 bases, leaving 14 bases between the germline ends. This CDR3 has 15 residues. The CDR3 spells CASSQLVAVYNEQFF. In nucleotides, the CDR3 is TGCGCCAGCAGCCAGTTGGTAGCGGTCTACAATGAGCAGTTCTTC.

The chain recombines TRBV5-4 with TRBJ2-7; maybe TRBD2 (6 bases). CDR1 is SGHNT, CDR2 YYREEE, per germline (reference sequence). CDR3 length equals 14 residues. Trimming took 0 bases from V and 5 from J, leaving 12 bases between them. The CDR3 is CASSLGPGSDEQYF. As DNA, the CDR3 is TGTGCCAGCAGCTTGGGGCCCGGGAGTGACGAGCAGTACTTC.

The V call is TRBV7-2, the J call TRBJ2-1; TRBD2 aligns across 9 bases. Germline V CDR1 and CDR2: SGHTA, FQGNSA. This CDR3 is 19 amino acids long. Trimming took 1 base from V and 6 from J; bases not matched to a gene: 16. The CDR3 sequence is CASSLGGPAGGPQGNEQFF. The CDR3 region has the DNA TGTGCCAGCAGCTTAGGGGGGCCTGCGGGAGGGCCTCAGGGCAATGAGCAGTTCTTC.

The rearrangement links TRBV28 to TRBJ1-2, with D unclear. CDR1 is MDHEN, CDR2 SYDVKM, per germline. This CDR3 region has 14 residues. The V end lost 6 bases, the J end lost 2 bases, and 13 bases lay between the germline ends. The CDR3 loop is CASREASANYGYTF. The CDR3 bases are TGTGCCAGCAGAGAGGCAAGCGCCAACTATGGCTACACCTTC.

The chain combines TRBV19 with TRBJ2-7; D might be TRBD1 (6 bases). CDR1 is LNHDA, CDR2 SQIVND, per germline (reference sequence). The CDR3 contains 12 residues. The ends were cut back, 2 bases at V and 9 bases at J, with 11 bases in the middle. The CDR3 sequence is CASSIPRGRQYF. CDR3 DNA: TGTGCCAGTAGTATACCCAGGGGACGGCAGTACTTC.

In nucleotides, the CDR3 is TGTGCCAGCAGTGAAAGAAGCGCGAACACTGAAGCTTTCTTT. Its protein product is CASSERSANTEAFF. This chain uses TRBV2 with TRBJ1-1; D not certain. CDR1 is SNHLY and CDR2 is FYNNEI in the germline V gene. This CDR3 comprises 14 residues. Trimming took 2 bases from V and 1 from J, leaving 8 bases between them.

The chain couples TRBV25-1 to TRBJ2-1; D gene unclear. Between the trimmed V and J ends, which lost 1 base and 6 bases, there was a span of 10 bases. This CDR3 region has 14 residues. The germline CDR1 and CDR2 sequences are MGHDK and SYGVNS. The CDR3 DNA reads TGTGCCAGCAGTGAATGGAGTGTTGGCAATGAGCAGTTCTTC. Its translation: CASSEWSVGNEQFF.

The chain combines TRBV20-1 with TRBJ1-1; maybe TRBD1 (5 bases). The CDR3 is 12 amino acids. Germline-derived CDR1 and CDR2 are DFQATT and SNEGSKA (reference sequence). CDR3 region: CRPSQGNTEAFF. CDR3 nucleotides: TGCAGACCTTCCCAGGGGAACACTGAAGCTTTCTTT.

V gene TRBV5-1 combines with J gene TRBJ2-7, with 7 bases aligning to TRBD1. This CDR3 region has 14 residues. Unmatched junction bases numbered 7, after V lost 0 bases and J lost 7 bases. Germline values: CDR1 SGHRS, CDR2 YFSETQ. CDR3 sequence reads: CASSLADRVEEQYF. The DNA of the CDR3 is TGCGCCAGCAGCTTGGCCGACAGGGTCGAGGAGCAGTACTTC.

The chain carries TRBV20-1 and TRBJ2-1; D remains ambiguous. CDR1 DFQATT and CDR2 SNEGSKA come from the germline V gene (reference sequence). This CDR3 is 12 amino acids long. The germline V and J ends were trimmed by 1 base and 6 bases, with 7 bases remaining between them. CDR3 coding DNA: TGCAGTGCTAGAGCCCACACCAATGAGCAGTTCTTC. This translates into CSARAHTNEQFF.

The chain carries TRBV28 and TRBJ1-2; D is possibly TRBD1 (5 bases). There are 14 residues in the CDR3. The germline V gene has CDR1 MDHEN and CDR2 SYDVKM. Trimming stripped 2 bases from V and 0 bases from J, with 7 bases between. The CDR3 DNA follows: TGTGCCAGCAGTTTAGGGGCAGCTAACTATGGCTACACCTTC. This gives the protein CASSLGAANYGYTF.

The chain uses TRBV28 and TRBJ1-1; no reliable D call. The CDR3 has 13 amino acids. Germline loops: CDR1 MDHEN, CDR2 SYDVKM. V was trimmed by 1 base and J by 6 bases, leaving 9 bases between them. As DNA, the CDR3 is TGTGCCAGCAGTTTATTTGGTTCGGCTGAAGCTTTCTTT. Translating it yields CASSLFGSAEAFF.

V usage is TRBV28 and J usage is TRBJ2-3; 11 nucleotides match TRBD1. Losses at the gene ends were 5 bases for V and 4 bases for J; bases not matched to a gene: 11. The V gene's germline CDR1 is MDHEN and CDR2 SYDVKM. The CDR3 sequence is 17 residues long. The CDR3 region is CASSLAYRTGGPDTQYF. CDR3 coding DNA: TGTGCCAGCAGTCTAGCCTATCGGACAGGGGGCCCAGATACGCAGTATTTT.

J is TRBJ2-2 and V is TRBV12-3 or TRBV12-4, with 8 bases fitting TRBD2. CDR3 size: 20 residues. V dropped 6 bases and J dropped 1; count of bases not matched to a gene: 19. The CDR3 reads CASRPAGNPWREVNTGELFF. The CDR3 DNA is TGTGCCAGCAGGCCGGCTGGCAACCCTTGGCGGGAGGTGAACACCGGGGAGCTGTTTTTT.

The chain joins TRBV29-1 to TRBJ1-1; 7 bases match TRBD1. This CDR3 comprises 14 residues. V dropped 6 bases and J dropped 1; count of bases not matched to a gene: 8. The germline V gene has CDR1 SQVTM and CDR2 ANQGSEA. CDR3 region: CSVWTGTSNTEAFF. CDR3 DNA: TGCAGCGTGTGGACAGGTACCTCGAACACTGAAGCTTTCTTT.

The rearrangement joins TRBV2 to TRBJ2-3, with D perhaps matching TRBD2 (5 bases). The CDR3 length is 14 residues. Trimming shortened V by 7 bases and J by 0 bases, and 11 bases separated the two germline ends. Per germline, CDR1 SNHLY and CDR2 FYNNEI. The DNA of the CDR3 is TGTGCCAGCATAGAGGGTCCTAGCACAGATACGCAGTATTTT. Protein sequence: CASIEGPSTDTQYF. The complete variable domain, with remaining parts taken from reference TRBV2 and TRBJ2-3, reads EPEVTQTPSHQVTQMGQEVILRCVPISNHLYFYWYRQILGQKVEFLVSFYNNEISEKSEIFDDQFSVERPDGSNFTLKIRSTKLEDSAMYFCASIEGPSTDTQYFGPGTRLTVL.